This is a list of T cell receptor beta chains from one sample in a study of blood T cell repertoires in COVID-19. Assay used: immunoSEQ multiplex PCR; TCRdb lists only in-frame clones, some missing. The table lists approximately 250,000 clones, roughly 82% of them singletons. The specimen was peripheral blood. Receptors originate from an elderly woman with COVID-19, enrolled during active disease. Each CDR3 is given with its conserved first and last residue. Each record gives: CDR3 length, V gene, J gene, clone size, D gene, CDR3 protein, CDR3 DNA. A D gene is named only where the DNA matches it firmly. Expanded clones are given a class, and other clones once, few, many or no size at all.

CDR3 length: 14; V gene: TRBV28; J gene: TRBJ1-4; clone size: -; D gene: -; CDR3 protein: CASSMEVTNEKLFF; CDR3 DNA: TGTGCCAGCAGTATGGAGGTAACTAATGAAAAACTGTTTTTT
CDR3 length: 16; V gene: TRBV28; J gene: TRBJ1-5; clone size: once; D gene: -; CDR3 protein: CASSNAGTKGGQPQHF; CDR3 DNA: TGTGCCAGCAGTAACGCCGGGACAAAAGGGGGACAGCCCCAGCATTTT
CDR3 length: 13; V gene: TRBV19; J gene: TRBJ2-1; clone size: few; D gene: -; CDR3 protein: CASNSDSYNEQFF; CDR3 DNA: TGTGCCAGTAATTCGGACAGCTACAATGAGCAGTTCTTC
CDR3 length: 14; V gene: TRBV3-1/TRBV3-2; J gene: TRBJ1-1; clone size: -; D gene: -; CDR3 protein: CASSQGQTNTEAFF; CDR3 DNA: TGTGCCAGCAGCCAGGGGCAGACGAACACTGAAGCTTTCTTT
CDR3 length: 15; V gene: TRBV6-1; J gene: TRBJ1-6; clone size: -; D gene: -; CDR3 protein: CASSDRDTYNSPLHF; CDR3 DNA: TGTGCCAGCAGTGATCGGGACACTTATAATTCACCCCTCCACTTT
CDR3 length: 14; V gene: TRBV28; J gene: TRBJ1-5; clone size: -; D gene: TRBD1; CDR3 protein: CASKQGAGAQPQHF; CDR3 DNA: TGTGCCAGTAAACAGGGGGCAGGGGCTCAGCCCCAGCATTTT
CDR3 length: 16; V gene: TRBV27; J gene: TRBJ2-2; clone size: -; D gene: TRBD2; CDR3 protein: CASSFYSGGGVRELFF; CDR3 DNA: TGTGCCAGCAGTTTTTATAGCGGGGGGGGCGTCAGGGAGCTGTTTTTT
CDR3 length: 15; V gene: TRBV5-4; J gene: TRBJ2-1; clone size: -; D gene: -; CDR3 protein: CASSLGRGTYNEQFF; CDR3 DNA: TGTGCCAGCAGCTTGGGGCGGGGGACATACAATGAGCAGTTCTTC
CDR3 length: 16; V gene: TRBV28; J gene: TRBJ2-1; clone size: -; D gene: TRBD1; CDR3 protein: CASSRRGTGRYNEQFF; CDR3 DNA: TGTGCCAGCAGTCGCCGAGGGACAGGGAGGTACAATGAGCAGTTCTTC
CDR3 length: 17; V gene: TRBV7-3; J gene: TRBJ1-4; clone size: -; D gene: TRBD1; CDR3 protein: CASSLRQGNSTNEKLFF; CDR3 DNA: TGTGCCAGCAGCTTAAGACAGGGAAACTCCACTAATGAAAAACTGTTTTTT
CDR3 length: 14; V gene: TRBV18; J gene: TRBJ1-4; clone size: -; D gene: -; CDR3 protein: CASSREERVGKLFF; CDR3 DNA: TGTGCCAGCTCACGAGAGGAGAGGGTAGGAAAACTGTTTTTT
CDR3 length: 13; V gene: TRBV7-6; J gene: TRBJ1-1; clone size: -; D gene: -; CDR3 protein: CASSPLQNTEAFF; CDR3 DNA: TGTGCCAGCAGCCCCTTACAGAACACTGAAGCTTTCTTT
CDR3 length: 17; V gene: TRBV18; J gene: TRBJ1-2; clone size: once; D gene: TRBD1; CDR3 protein: CASSSRTGGDSNYGYTF; CDR3 DNA: TGTGCCAGCTCATCCCGGACAGGGGGGGATTCTAACTATGGCTACACCTTC
CDR3 length: 13; V gene: TRBV11-3; J gene: TRBJ1-2; clone size: -; D gene: TRBD1; CDR3 protein: CASSSDRGSGYTF; CDR3 DNA: TGTGCCAGCAGTTCGGACAGGGGAAGTGGCTACACCTTC
CDR3 length: 18; V gene: TRBV21-1; J gene: TRBJ1-5; clone size: -; D gene: -; CDR3 protein: CASRLPNLLLNSNQPQHF; CDR3 DNA: TGTGCCAGCCGCCTACCGAATCTACTCCTGAATAGCAATCAGCCCCAGCATTTT
CDR3 length: 15; V gene: TRBV19; J gene: TRBJ1-6; clone size: -; D gene: TRBD1; CDR3 protein: CASSQGTGLVSPLHF; CDR3 DNA: TGTGCCAGTAGTCAGGGGACAGGGCTAGTTTCACCCCTCCACTTT
CDR3 length: 17; V gene: TRBV6-2/TRBV6-3; J gene: TRBJ1-1; clone size: -; D gene: TRBD1; CDR3 protein: CASSKIDRVRGGTEAFF; CDR3 DNA: TGTGCCAGCAGCAAGATAGACAGGGTGAGAGGGGGCACTGAAGCTTTCTTT
CDR3 length: 15; V gene: TRBV11-2; J gene: TRBJ1-6; clone size: -; D gene: TRBD1; CDR3 protein: CASSLQGAYGSPLHF; CDR3 DNA: TGTGCCAGCAGCCTGCAGGGGGCTTACGGATCACCCCTCCACTTT
CDR3 length: 13; V gene: TRBV3-1/TRBV3-2; J gene: TRBJ2-2; clone size: -; D gene: -; CDR3 protein: CASSQDIRGELFF; CDR3 DNA: TGTGCCAGCAGCCAAGATATTCGCGGGGAGCTGTTTTTT
CDR3 length: 13; V gene: TRBV5-5; J gene: TRBJ1-5; clone size: -; D gene: -; CDR3 protein: CASSPEVDQPQHF; CDR3 DNA: TGTGCCAGCAGCCCTGAGGTAGACCAGCCCCAGCATTTT
CDR3 length: 13; V gene: TRBV6-6; J gene: TRBJ1-3; clone size: -; D gene: TRBD1; CDR3 protein: CASFSRGGNTIYF; CDR3 DNA: TGTGCCAGCTTCAGCAGGGGGGGAAACACCATATATTTT
CDR3 length: 13; V gene: TRBV4-1; J gene: TRBJ1-1; clone size: once; D gene: -; CDR3 protein: CASSQAEVREAFF; CDR3 DNA: TGCGCCAGCAGCCAAGCCGAGGTCAGAGAAGCTTTCTTT
CDR3 length: 10; V gene: TRBV30; J gene: TRBJ2-5; clone size: -; D gene: -; CDR3 protein: CASSQETQYF; CDR3 DNA: TGTGCCTCCTCTCAAGAGACCCAGTACTTC
CDR3 length: 15; V gene: TRBV5-1; J gene: TRBJ1-6; clone size: -; D gene: -; CDR3 protein: CASSLGAGTSSPLHF; CDR3 DNA: TGCGCCAGCAGCTTGGGGGCAGGTACTAGTTCACCCCTCCACTTT
CDR3 length: 15; V gene: TRBV30; J gene: TRBJ2-3; clone size: -; D gene: -; CDR3 protein: CAWSRLGGGGGTQYF; CDR3 DNA: TGTGCCTGGAGCCGTTTGGGAGGGGGTGGAGGTACGCAGTATTTT
CDR3 length: 13; V gene: TRBV9; J gene: TRBJ2-7; clone size: -; D gene: -; CDR3 protein: CASSVDEGYEQYF; CDR3 DNA: TGTGCCAGCAGCGTAGATGAGGGATACGAGCAGTACTTC
CDR3 length: 14; V gene: TRBV4-1; J gene: TRBJ2-7; clone size: -; D gene: -; CDR3 protein: CASSQDRGFYEQYF; CDR3 DNA: TGCGCCAGCAGCCAAGACAGGGGTTTCTACGAGCAGTACTTC
CDR3 length: 12; V gene: TRBV19; J gene: TRBJ1-1; clone size: -; D gene: -; CDR3 protein: CASREERGEAFF; CDR3 DNA: TGTGCCAGTCGCGAGGAACGTGGTGAAGCTTTCTTT
CDR3 length: 14; V gene: TRBV7-2; J gene: TRBJ1-1; clone size: -; D gene: -; CDR3 protein: CASSAGGGSTEAFF; CDR3 DNA: TGTGCCAGCAGCGCCGGGGGCGGGAGCACTGAAGCTTTCTTT
CDR3 length: 14; V gene: TRBV7-9; J gene: TRBJ1-3; clone size: -; D gene: -; CDR3 protein: CASSREGAGNTIYF; CDR3 DNA: TGTGCCAGCAGCCGGGAGGGAGCTGGAAACACCATATATTTT
CDR3 length: 12; V gene: TRBV2; J gene: TRBJ2-5; clone size: -; D gene: -; CDR3 protein: CASNLRQETQYF; CDR3 DNA: TGTGCCAGCAACTTACGTCAAGAGACCCAGTACTTC
CDR3 length: 18; V gene: TRBV27; J gene: TRBJ2-3; clone size: -; D gene: TRBD2; CDR3 protein: CASSYRGLAGGNTDTQYF; CDR3 DNA: TGTGCCAGCAGTTATAGAGGGCTAGCGGGGGGGAACACAGATACGCAGTATTTT
CDR3 length: 16; V gene: TRBV24-1; J gene: TRBJ1-1; clone size: -; D gene: -; CDR3 protein: CAIDVPGIGMNTEAFF; CDR3 DNA: TGTGCCATTGACGTCCCAGGCATTGGCATGAACACTGAAGCTTTCTTT
CDR3 length: 15; V gene: TRBV30; J gene: TRBJ2-7; clone size: -; D gene: TRBD2; CDR3 protein: CAWSVGAGEYYEQYF; CDR3 DNA: TGTGCCTGGAGTGTAGGAGCGGGGGAGTACTACGAGCAGTACTTC
CDR3 length: 14; V gene: TRBV7-9; J gene: TRBJ1-1; clone size: -; D gene: -; CDR3 protein: CASSSTGGDTEAFF; CDR3 DNA: TGTGCCAGCAGTTCCACGGGGGGGGATACTGAAGCTTTCTTT
CDR3 length: 19; V gene: TRBV15; J gene: TRBJ1-5; clone size: -; D gene: TRBD1; CDR3 protein: CATSGHGQVSLRSNQPQHF; CDR3 DNA: TGTGCCACCAGCGGACATGGACAGGTTAGCCTAAGGAGCAATCAGCCCCAGCATTTT
CDR3 length: 13; V gene: TRBV6-6; J gene: TRBJ1-4; clone size: -; D gene: TRBD1; CDR3 protein: CASSYDRAEKLFF; CDR3 DNA: TGTGCCAGCAGTTATGACAGGGCCGAAAAACTGTTTTTT
CDR3 length: 16; V gene: TRBV7-8; J gene: TRBJ2-2; clone size: -; D gene: TRBD2; CDR3 protein: CASSLRTSANTGELFF; CDR3 DNA: TGTGCCAGCAGCCTAAGGACTAGCGCGAACACCGGGGAGCTGTTTTTT
CDR3 length: 19; V gene: TRBV6-6; J gene: TRBJ2-2; clone size: -; D gene: TRBD2; CDR3 protein: CASSLTSGLAGKSAGELFF; CDR3 DNA: TGTGCCAGCAGTCTCACCTCCGGACTAGCGGGGAAGTCAGCGGGGGAGCTGTTTTTT
CDR3 length: 14; V gene: TRBV28; J gene: TRBJ2-5; clone size: -; D gene: -; CDR3 protein: CASRGTGSRETQYF; CDR3 DNA: TGTGCCAGCAGGGGAACAGGGAGTCGAGAGACCCAGTACTTC
CDR3 length: 15; V gene: TRBV5-1; J gene: TRBJ1-1; clone size: -; D gene: -; CDR3 protein: CASSLTGSWDTEAFF; CDR3 DNA: TGCGCCAGCAGCTTGACCGGGTCTTGGGACACTGAAGCTTTCTTT
CDR3 length: 11; V gene: TRBV6-5; J gene: TRBJ2-1; clone size: -; D gene: -; CDR3 protein: CASSFRDEQFF; CDR3 DNA: TGTGCCAGCAGTTTTCGGGATGAGCAGTTCTTC
CDR3 length: 16; V gene: TRBV28; J gene: TRBJ2-2; clone size: -; D gene: TRBD1; CDR3 protein: CASTGQGFLNTGELFF; CDR3 DNA: TGTGCCAGCACCGGACAGGGGTTTCTAAACACCGGGGAGCTGTTTTTT
CDR3 length: 15; V gene: TRBV5-4; J gene: TRBJ2-2; clone size: -; D gene: TRBD2; CDR3 protein: CASTRGGLNTGELFF; CDR3 DNA: TGTGCCAGCACCCGGGGGGGTCTCAACACCGGGGAGCTGTTTTTT
CDR3 length: 16; V gene: TRBV4-2; J gene: TRBJ2-3; clone size: -; D gene: -; CDR3 protein: CASSQGASAPFGTQYF; CDR3 DNA: TGTGCCAGCAGCCAAGGGGCTAGCGCCCCGTTTGGGACGCAGTATTTT
CDR3 length: 20; V gene: TRBV27; J gene: TRBJ1-4; clone size: -; D gene: -; CDR3 protein: CASSLLVRWAGRATNEKLFF; CDR3 DNA: TGTGCCAGCAGTTTATTGGTAAGATGGGCAGGGCGTGCAACTAATGAAAAACTGTTTTTT
CDR3 length: 13; V gene: TRBV9; J gene: TRBJ1-2; clone size: few; D gene: -; CDR3 protein: CASSVSANYGYTF; CDR3 DNA: TGTGCCAGCAGCGTTTCCGCTAACTATGGCTACACCTTC
CDR3 length: 17; V gene: TRBV5-1; J gene: TRBJ2-3; clone size: -; D gene: -; CDR3 protein: CASSSRGRQRPTDTQYF; CDR3 DNA: TGCGCCAGCAGCTCTAGAGGGAGACAAAGACCCACAGATACGCAGTATTTT
CDR3 length: 18; V gene: TRBV7-9; J gene: TRBJ1-5; clone size: -; D gene: TRBD1; CDR3 protein: CASSLAVGGTGLNQPQHF; CDR3 DNA: TGTGCCAGCAGCTTAGCGGTCGGGGGGACAGGGTTAAATCAGCCCCAGCATTTT
CDR3 length: 14; V gene: TRBV5-1; J gene: TRBJ1-1; clone size: few; D gene: -; CDR3 protein: CASSLGGWNTEAFF; CDR3 DNA: TGCGCCAGCAGCTTGGGGGGCTGGAACACTGAAGCTTTCTTT
CDR3 length: 17; V gene: TRBV5-1; J gene: TRBJ2-1; clone size: -; D gene: -; CDR3 protein: CASSCPGPRDSYNEQFF; CDR3 DNA: TGCGCCAGCAGCTGTCCGGGCCCCCGGGACTCCTACAATGAGCAGTTCTTC
CDR3 length: 12; V gene: TRBV18; J gene: TRBJ2-7; clone size: -; D gene: -; CDR3 protein: CASSSPSDEQYF; CDR3 DNA: TGTGCCAGCTCATCTCCCTCGGACGAGCAGTACTTC
CDR3 length: 20; V gene: TRBV21-1; J gene: TRBJ1-6; clone size: -; D gene: -; CDR3 protein: CASSMAGDCSSSSYNSPLHF; CDR3 DNA: TGTGCCAGCAGCATGGCGGGTGACTGCTCATCCAGCTCCTATAATTCACCCCTCCACTTT
CDR3 length: 13; V gene: TRBV2; J gene: TRBJ1-5; clone size: -; D gene: -; CDR3 protein: CASRGRDNQPQHF; CDR3 DNA: TGTGCCAGCCGGGGGAGGGACAATCAGCCCCAGCATTTT
CDR3 length: 16; V gene: TRBV18; J gene: TRBJ2-3; clone size: -; D gene: TRBD2; CDR3 protein: CASSPPIGGATDTQYF; CDR3 DNA: TGTGCCAGCTCACCACCAATCGGGGGGGCAACAGATACGCAGTATTTT
CDR3 length: 15; V gene: TRBV4-1; J gene: TRBJ2-5; clone size: -; D gene: -; CDR3 protein: CASSQDSGTAKTQYF; CDR3 DNA: TGCGCCAGCAGCCAAGATAGCGGTACTGCCAAGACCCAGTACTTC
CDR3 length: 15; V gene: TRBV6-6; J gene: TRBJ1-3; clone size: -; D gene: -; CDR3 protein: CASSSGTTQGNTIYF; CDR3 DNA: TGTGCCAGCAGTTCCGGGACAACGCAAGGAAACACCATATATTTT